What follows is one TCR beta chain and its context. Its antigen is unknown. Per the germline V gene, CDR1 is MDHEN and CDR2 is SYDVKM. V was shortened by 6 bases and J by 8 bases, with 17 bases between the two germline ends. The CDR3 spans 14 residues. The data stem from a study of identical twins. Study-wide results and limits: Out-of-frame alpha sequences common to twins exhibited an excess of low generation probability. Invariant MAIT and iNKT cells could partly confound zero-insertion analyses.

It was template switching that added a universal primer site, and there were unique molecular identifiers on the cDNA. MiXCR, applied by TCRdb to the 5' RACE reads, yields one record per CDR3 protein. The profile shows some 460,000 distinct CDR3 sequences, 11% to 15% of them singletons. The same sample was also used in a study of yellow fever vaccine responses in identical twins. That source notes: Twins reportedly showed a vaccine T cell response that seemed partly convergent and partly personalized.

Specimen: CD4+ T cells sorted from blood. The chain is built from TRBV28 and TRBJ2-1; D is possibly TRBD2 (6 bases). This TCR came from a woman aged 18-29 years in good health. CDR3 nucleotides: TGTGCCAGCAGCACCTGGACTAAGTTCCATGAGCAGTTCTTC. Its translation: CASSTWTKFHEQFF.